This is a list of T cell receptor beta chains from one sample in a study of CXCR3-negative and CXCR3-positive naive CD8 T cells. TCRdb re-called the 5' RACE reads and gives one entry per CDR3 protein, without DNA. This sample's table reports 70,000 to 100,000 distinct CDR3 sequences. Sequenced: naive CXCR3- CD8+ T cells from blood. The receptors come from a human donor in good health. Some clones in this sample may be carry-over from other donors' samples. Each CDR3 is given with its conserved first and last residue. Clone size, where shown, is once, few, many, or a class for clones that have expanded.

V: TRBV12-3/TRBV12-4; J: TRBJ2-1; size: NA; CDR3: CASSLGQGEQFF
V: TRBV7-6; J: TRBJ2-1; size: NA; CDR3: CASSFRTGLGEQFF
V: TRBV6-1; J: TRBJ2-5; size: NA; CDR3: CASSEYRIQETQYF
V: TRBV25-1; J: TRBJ1-2; size: NA; CDR3: CASSAPGTGGYGYTF
V: TRBV6-2/TRBV6-3; J: TRBJ2-7; size: NA; CDR3: CASSPLRDSFHEQYF
V: TRBV3-1; J: TRBJ2-1; size: medium-sized; CDR3: CASSQGTSGIVFEQFF
V: TRBV7-9; J: TRBJ2-3; size: NA; CDR3: CASSPPGQGITDTQYF
V: TRBV25-1; J: TRBJ1-1; size: NA; CDR3: CTSSTGIEAFF
V: TRBV11-2; J: TRBJ1-1; size: NA; CDR3: CASSLAPVNTEAFF
V: TRBV7-9; J: TRBJ2-1; size: NA; CDR3: CASSFRGYEQFF
V: TRBV5-1; J: TRBJ1-1; size: NA; CDR3: CASSFGTGANTEAFF
V: TRBV12-3/TRBV12-4; J: TRBJ1-5; size: NA; CDR3: CASSWRGMSQPQHF
V: TRBV5-1; J: TRBJ1-1; size: NA; CDR3: CASKEWMENTEAFF
V: TRBV29-1; J: TRBJ2-7; size: NA; CDR3: CSVVRQERGHEQYF
V: TRBV2; J: TRBJ2-3; size: NA; CDR3: CASSYLGDTQYF
V: TRBV12-3/TRBV12-4; J: TRBJ1-1; size: NA; CDR3: CASSSGQQTEAFF
V: TRBV5-1; J: TRBJ2-3; size: NA; CDR3: CASSARGADTQYF
V: TRBV5-4; J: TRBJ1-1; size: NA; CDR3: CASSSLDLMNTEAFF
V: TRBV7-9; J: TRBJ1-1; size: NA; CDR3: CASSRLGPMNTEAFF
V: TRBV25-1; J: TRBJ1-5; size: NA; CDR3: CASSAQGVFQPQHF
V: TRBV28; J: TRBJ2-7; size: NA; CDR3: CASSLFEDSYEQYF
V: TRBV5-1; J: TRBJ2-1; size: NA; CDR3: CASSFGDNEQFF
V: TRBV7-8; J: TRBJ2-7; size: NA; CDR3: CASSVGREQYF
V: TRBV7-9; J: TRBJ1-2; size: NA; CDR3: CASSQVLGRPHGYTF
V: TRBV29-1; J: TRBJ2-7; size: NA; CDR3: CSALSRGTYEQYF
V: TRBV14; J: TRBJ2-5; size: NA; CDR3: CASSQGPVDEETQYF
V: TRBV7-2; J: TRBJ2-1; size: NA; CDR3: CASSLLAGDNEQFF
V: TRBV6-2/TRBV6-3; J: TRBJ2-1; size: NA; CDR3: CASTENGEAYNEQFF
V: TRBV28; J: TRBJ1-3; size: NA; CDR3: CASRDGTLNTIYF
V: TRBV30; J: TRBJ2-1; size: NA; CDR3: CAWELAGGPEEQFF
V: TRBV4-3; J: TRBJ2-7; size: NA; CDR3: CASSQGTGYPSYEQYF
V: TRBV20-1; J: TRBJ1-2; size: NA; CDR3: CSARRTGGEAPNYGYTF
V: TRBV6-2/TRBV6-3; J: TRBJ2-7; size: NA; CDR3: CASSRTYEQYF
V: TRBV6-4; J: TRBJ2-2; size: NA; CDR3: CASSVLGADTGELFF
V: TRBV27; J: TRBJ1-1; size: NA; CDR3: CASSLRRQTNTEAFF
V: TRBV7-9; J: TRBJ2-7; size: NA; CDR3: CASSPPDRFYEQYF
V: TRBV19; J: TRBJ1-1; size: NA; CDR3: CASSISSTEAFF
V: TRBV29-1; J: TRBJ1-2; size: NA; CDR3: CSVGASYGYTF
V: TRBV20-1; J: TRBJ2-1; size: NA; CDR3: CSARDGVAGMGSSYNEQFF
V: TRBV4-1; J: TRBJ1-1; size: NA; CDR3: CASSQGGLPETEAFF
V: TRBV19; J: TRBJ1-1; size: NA; CDR3: CASSMVWEGSNTEAFF
V: TRBV7-9; J: TRBJ2-1; size: NA; CDR3: CASSLGNDNEQFF
V: TRBV10-3; J: TRBJ2-1; size: NA; CDR3: CAISDLGSYNEQFF
V: TRBV30; J: TRBJ2-1; size: NA; CDR3: CAWRGEPTGVYNEQFF
V: TRBV29-1; J: TRBJ1-2; size: NA; CDR3: CSVVLGGARGYTF
V: TRBV5-6; J: TRBJ2-7; size: NA; CDR3: CASSFTGFEQYF
V: TRBV20-1; J: TRBJ2-1; size: NA; CDR3: CSARTGEYNEQFF
V: TRBV14; J: TRBJ1-1; size: NA; CDR3: CASSQVDRGNTEAFF
V: TRBV7-2; J: TRBJ2-5; size: NA; CDR3: CASSLGYGPGRETQYF
V: TRBV7-3; J: TRBJ2-1; size: NA; CDR3: CASSSGLGDNNEQFF
V: TRBV6-5; J: TRBJ2-2; size: NA; CDR3: CASNQGNTGELFF
V: TRBV29-1; J: TRBJ2-3; size: NA; CDR3: CSGGNRGLPDTQYF
V: TRBV7-2; J: TRBJ1-2; size: NA; CDR3: CASSEDSYNGYTF
V: TRBV7-3; J: TRBJ2-1; size: NA; CDR3: CASSLAGDNEQFF
V: TRBV9; J: TRBJ2-2; size: NA; CDR3: CASSYPSGRNTGELFF
V: TRBV5-8; J: TRBJ2-5; size: NA; CDR3: CASSLVAGDQETQYF
V: TRBV20-1; J: TRBJ1-4; size: NA; CDR3: CSAREGYNDEKLFF
V: TRBV27; J: TRBJ2-7; size: NA; CDR3: CASSLSGGLRDEQYF
V: TRBV29-1; J: TRBJ2-5; size: NA; CDR3: CSVGAGFEETQYF
V: TRBV7-9; J: TRBJ2-5; size: NA; CDR3: CASSLVGSGGETQYF